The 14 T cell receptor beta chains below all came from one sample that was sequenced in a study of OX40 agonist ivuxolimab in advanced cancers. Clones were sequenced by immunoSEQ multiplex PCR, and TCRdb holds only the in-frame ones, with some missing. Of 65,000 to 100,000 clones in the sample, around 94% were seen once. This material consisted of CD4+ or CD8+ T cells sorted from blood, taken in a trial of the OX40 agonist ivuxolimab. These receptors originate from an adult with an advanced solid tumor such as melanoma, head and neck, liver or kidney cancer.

The CDR3 nucleotides read TGTGCCAGCAGGGGACACAGAACCTACGAGCAGTACTTC. This gives the protein CASRGHRTYEQYF. This sequence joins TRBV27 and TRBJ2-7; D possibly corresponds to TRBD1 (6 bases). V was shortened by 6 bases and J by 2 bases, with 11 bases between the two germline ends. The CDR3 consists of 13 residues. Germline V gives CDR1 MNHEY, CDR2 SMNVEV (reference sequence).

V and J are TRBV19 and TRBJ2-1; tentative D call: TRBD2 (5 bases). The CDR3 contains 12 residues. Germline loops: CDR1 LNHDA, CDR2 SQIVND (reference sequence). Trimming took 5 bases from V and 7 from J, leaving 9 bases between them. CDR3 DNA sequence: TGTGCCAGTAGTCCCACTAGAAATGAGCAGTTCTTC. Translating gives CASSPTRNEQFF.

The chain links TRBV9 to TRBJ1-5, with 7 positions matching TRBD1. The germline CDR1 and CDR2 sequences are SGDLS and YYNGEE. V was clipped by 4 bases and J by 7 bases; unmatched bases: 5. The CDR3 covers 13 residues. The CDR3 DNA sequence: TGTGCCAGCAGCACAGGGGCGAAGCAGCCCCAGCATTTT. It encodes CASSTGAKQPQHF. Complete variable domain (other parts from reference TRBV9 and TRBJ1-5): DSGVTQTPKHLITATGQRVTLRCSPRSGDLSVYWYQQSLDQGLQFLIQYYNGEERAKGNILERFSAQQFPDLHSELNLSSLELGDSALYFCASSTGAKQPQHFGDGTRLSIL.

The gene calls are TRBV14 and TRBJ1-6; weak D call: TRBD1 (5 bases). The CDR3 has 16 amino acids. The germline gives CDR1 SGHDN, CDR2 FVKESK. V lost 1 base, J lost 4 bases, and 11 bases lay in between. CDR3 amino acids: CASSQGYPGYNSPLHF. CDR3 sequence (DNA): TGTGCCAGCAGCCAAGGGTACCCAGGGTATAATTCACCCCTCCACTTT.

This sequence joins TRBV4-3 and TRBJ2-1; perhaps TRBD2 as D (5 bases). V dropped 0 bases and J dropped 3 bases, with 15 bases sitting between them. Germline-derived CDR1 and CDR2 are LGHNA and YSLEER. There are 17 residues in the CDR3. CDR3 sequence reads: CASSQDLEGAHYNEQFF. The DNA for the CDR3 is TGCGCCAGCAGCCAAGATCTAGAGGGAGCGCACTACAATGAGCAGTTCTTC.

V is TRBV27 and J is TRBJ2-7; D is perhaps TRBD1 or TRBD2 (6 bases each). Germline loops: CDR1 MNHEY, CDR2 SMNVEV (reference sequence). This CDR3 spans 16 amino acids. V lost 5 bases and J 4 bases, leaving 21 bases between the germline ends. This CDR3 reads CASSPTYGQGRYEQYF. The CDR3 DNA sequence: TGTGCCAGCAGTCCTACTTATGGGCAGGGGAGGTACGAGCAGTACTTC.

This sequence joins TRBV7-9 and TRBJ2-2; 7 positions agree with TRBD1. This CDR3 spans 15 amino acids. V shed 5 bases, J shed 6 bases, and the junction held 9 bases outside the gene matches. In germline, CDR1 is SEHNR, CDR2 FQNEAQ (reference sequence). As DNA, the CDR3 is TGTGCCAGCAGCGTCACTAACAGGGGTTCCGGGGAGCTGTTTTTT. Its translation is CASSVTNRGSGELFF. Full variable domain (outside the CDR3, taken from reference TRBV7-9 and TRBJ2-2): DTGVSQNPRHKITKRGQNVTFRCDPISEHNRLYWYRQTLGQGPEFLTYFQNEAQLEKSRLLSDRFSAERPKGSFSTLEIQRTEQGDSAMYLCASSVTNRGSGELFFGEGSRLTVL.

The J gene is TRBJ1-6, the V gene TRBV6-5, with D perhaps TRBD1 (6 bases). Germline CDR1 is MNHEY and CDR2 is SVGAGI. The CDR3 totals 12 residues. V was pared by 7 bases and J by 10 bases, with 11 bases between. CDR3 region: CASNTGNSPLHF. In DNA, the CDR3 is TGTGCCAGCAACACAGGGAACTCACCCCTCCACTTT.

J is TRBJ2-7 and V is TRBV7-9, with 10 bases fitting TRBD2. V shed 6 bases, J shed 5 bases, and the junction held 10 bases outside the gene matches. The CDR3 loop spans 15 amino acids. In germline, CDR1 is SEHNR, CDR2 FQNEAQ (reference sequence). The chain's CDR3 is CASSQTLAGVDEQYF. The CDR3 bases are TGTGCCAGCAGTCAAACTCTAGCGGGAGTAGACGAGCAGTACTTC.

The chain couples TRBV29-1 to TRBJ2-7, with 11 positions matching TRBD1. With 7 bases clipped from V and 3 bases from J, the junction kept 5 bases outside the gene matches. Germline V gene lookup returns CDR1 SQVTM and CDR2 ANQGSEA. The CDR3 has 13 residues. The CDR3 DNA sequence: TGCAGCGCTAGGACAGGGGGCAACTACGAGCAGTACTTC. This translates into CSARTGGNYEQYF.

As DNA, the CDR3 is TGCGCCAGCAGCCAAGATGGGAGGTCGAACACCGGGGAGCTGTTTTTT. Translation gives CASSQDGRSNTGELFF. The chain is built from TRBV4-1 and TRBJ2-2; D possibly corresponds to TRBD2 (6 bases). V gave up 0 bases and J gave up 0 bases, with 8 bases separating them. Germline CDR1 MGHRA, CDR2 YSYEKL. This CDR3 has 16 residues.

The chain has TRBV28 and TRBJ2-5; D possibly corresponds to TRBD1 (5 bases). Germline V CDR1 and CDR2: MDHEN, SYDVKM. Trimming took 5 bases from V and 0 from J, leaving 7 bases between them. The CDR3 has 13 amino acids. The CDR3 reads CASSDSNQETQYF. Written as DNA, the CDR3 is TGTGCCAGCAGTGACAGCAACCAAGAGACCCAGTACTTC.

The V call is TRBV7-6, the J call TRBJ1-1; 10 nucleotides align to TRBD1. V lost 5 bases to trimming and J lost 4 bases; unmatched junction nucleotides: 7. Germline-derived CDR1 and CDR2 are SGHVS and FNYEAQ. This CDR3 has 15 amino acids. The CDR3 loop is CASSLGTGEGTEAFF. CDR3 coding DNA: TGTGCCAGCAGCCTCGGGACAGGGGAGGGCACTGAAGCTTTCTTT.

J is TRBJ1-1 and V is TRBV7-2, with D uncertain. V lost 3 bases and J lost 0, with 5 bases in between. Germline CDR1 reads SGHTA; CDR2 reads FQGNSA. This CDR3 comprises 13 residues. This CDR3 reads CASSFAVNTEAFF. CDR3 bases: TGTGCCAGCAGCTTCGCTGTGAACACTGAAGCTTTCTTT.